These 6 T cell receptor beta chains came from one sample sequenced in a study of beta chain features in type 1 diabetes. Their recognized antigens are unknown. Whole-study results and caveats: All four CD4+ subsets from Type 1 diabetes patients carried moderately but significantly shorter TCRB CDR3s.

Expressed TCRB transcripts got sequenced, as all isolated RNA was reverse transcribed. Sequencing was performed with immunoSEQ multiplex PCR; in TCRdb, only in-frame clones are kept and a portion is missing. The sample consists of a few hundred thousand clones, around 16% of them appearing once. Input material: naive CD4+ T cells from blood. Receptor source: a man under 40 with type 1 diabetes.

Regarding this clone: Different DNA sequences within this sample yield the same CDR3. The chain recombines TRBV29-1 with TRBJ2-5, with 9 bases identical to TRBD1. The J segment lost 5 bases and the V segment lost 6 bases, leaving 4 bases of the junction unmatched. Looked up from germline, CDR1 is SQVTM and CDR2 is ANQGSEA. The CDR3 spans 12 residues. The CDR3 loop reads CSVDRGRETQYF. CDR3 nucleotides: TGCAGCGTGGACAGGGGACGGGAGACCCAGTACTTC. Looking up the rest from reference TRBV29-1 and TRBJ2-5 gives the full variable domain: SAVISQKPSRDICQRGTSLTIQCQVDSQVTMMFWYRQQPGQSLTLIATANQGSEATYESGFVIDKFPISRPNLTFSTLTVSNMSPEDSSIYLCSVDRGRETQYFGPGTRLLVL.

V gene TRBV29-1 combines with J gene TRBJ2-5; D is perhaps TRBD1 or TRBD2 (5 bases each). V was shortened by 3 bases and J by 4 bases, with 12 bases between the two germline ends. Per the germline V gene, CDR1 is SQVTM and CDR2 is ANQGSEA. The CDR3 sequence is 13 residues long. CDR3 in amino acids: CSVDRGVGETQYF. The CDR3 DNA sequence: TGCAGCGTTGATCGAGGGGTGGGAGAGACCCAGTACTTC.

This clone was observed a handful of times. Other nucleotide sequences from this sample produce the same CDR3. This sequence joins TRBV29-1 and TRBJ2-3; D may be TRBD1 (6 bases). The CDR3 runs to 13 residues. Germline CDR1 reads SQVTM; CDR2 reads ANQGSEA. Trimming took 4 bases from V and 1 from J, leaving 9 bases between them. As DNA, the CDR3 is TGCAGCGTTGCGTCAGGGGGCACAGATACGCAGTATTTT. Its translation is CSVASGGTDTQYF.

As DNA, the CDR3 is TGCGCCAGCAGTGACAGGGACCAAGAGACCCAGTACTTC. Protein product: CASSDRDQETQYF. The chain combines TRBV10-2 with TRBJ2-5; the D gene is possibly TRBD1 (5 bases). The CDR3 extends over 13 amino acids. In germline, CDR1 is WSHSY, CDR2 SAAADI. Trimming removed 3 bases at V and 0 bases at J, with 5 bases between.

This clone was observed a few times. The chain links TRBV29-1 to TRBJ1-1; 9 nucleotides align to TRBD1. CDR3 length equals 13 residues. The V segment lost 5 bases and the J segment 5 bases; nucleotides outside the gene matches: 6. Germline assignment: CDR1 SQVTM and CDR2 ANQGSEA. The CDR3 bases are TGCAGCGTTTTCCGGGACAGGGAAACTGAAGCTTTCTTT. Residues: CSVFRDRETEAFF.

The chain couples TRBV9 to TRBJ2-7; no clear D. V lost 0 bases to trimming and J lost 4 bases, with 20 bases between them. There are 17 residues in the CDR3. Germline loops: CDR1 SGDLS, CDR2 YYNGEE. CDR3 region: CASSVESAVPLGYEQYF. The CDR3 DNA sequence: TGTGCCAGCAGCGTAGAATCGGCAGTCCCTCTGGGGTACGAGCAGTACTTC.